This T cell receptor (beta chain) derives from a study of blood T cells in healthy people across ages. Study-wide results and caveats: The study found more naive CD4+ cells and higher diversity in long-lived than aged donors.

Primers used in a second PCR of roughly 6 to 12 cycles were a sample-barcoded 5' primer and a J-beta primer mix. A template-switch adaptor containing 12 random nucleotides labeled each cDNA molecule. Any given sample supplied a minimum of 3 million CDR3-containing paired-end reads. TCRdb reprocessed the 5' RACE reads via MiXCR and lists one record per CDR3 protein. The table shows about 1,600,000 distinct CDR3 sequences, with roughly 40% occurring only once. The CDR3 totals 14 residues. Trimming took off 6 bases at V and 11 bases at J, with 20 bases between the two ends. Note on this clonotype: Its antigen is not identified.

Per-sample yields of isolated PBMCs were at least 6.5 million. The receptor comes from a woman younger than 30 in good health. Sample: blood. The V gene is TRBV12-3 or TRBV12-4, the J gene TRBJ2-1, with a weak D call TRBD1 (6 bases). The DNA for the CDR3 is TGTGCCAGCAGAATAAGTGGACAGACCGTCAAGCAGTTCTTC. Translating it yields CASRISGQTVKQFF.